This T cell receptor (beta chain) derives from a study of CD8 T cells in ankylosing spondylitis. Study observations and caveats: It appeared that ankylosing spondylitis blood was characterized by a TCR beta motif of eight highly homologous variants.

Germline V CDR1 and CDR2: MDHEN, SYDVKM. The CDR3 loop spans 13 amino acids. V was cut by 7 bases and J by 4 bases, with 13 bases left in between. By quantitative 5'-RACE with molecular barcodes, the TCR beta libraries were made. TCRdb re-called the 5' RACE reads with MiXCR, one entry per CDR3 protein. In the table there are roughly 230,000 distinct CDR3 sequences, under 20% of which are singletons. As to this clonotype: Its target is unknown.

This receptor was identified in a male donor with ankylosing spondylitis or in good health (not recorded which). The V call is TRBV28, the J call TRBJ1-1, with D maybe TRBD1 (6 bases). Sequenced material: blood, either unsorted or a sorted T cell fraction (not recorded which). CDR3 sequence: CASNRRGVTEAFF. Written as DNA, the CDR3 is TGTGCCAGCAATCGGAGGGGGGTCACTGAAGCTTTCTTT.